This T cell receptor beta chain derives from a study of tissue T cells after allogeneic stem cell transplantation. Study-level results: Tissue-detected TCR repertoire was only partly captured by blood and spleen T cells.

Steroid-refractory graft-versus-host disease after allogeneic hematopoietic cell transplant qualified adults for prospective research-autopsy enrollment. This clone has just one count. As yet, its antigen is unknown. CDR1 SEHNR and CDR2 FQNEAQ come from the germline V gene (reference sequence). Trimming shortened V by 6 bases and J by 1 base, and 15 bases separated the two germline ends. The CDR3 is 15 amino acids. Here immunoSEQ multiplex PCR was the method, and the copy in TCRdb shows in-frame clones only, minus some. The sample lists some 500 clones, nearly 60% occurring once. Sequenced material: spleen tissue, taken at autopsy. The chain has TRBV7-9 and TRBJ1-1; TRBD1 is a possible D gene (5 bases). The receptor comes from a female patient between 40 and 75 years old with steroid-refractory graft-versus-host disease after an allogeneic stem cell transplant. Some T cells may arise from the graft donor. The CDR3 spells CASSRDRGPNTEAFF. As DNA, the CDR3 is TGTGCCAGCAGTAGGGACCGGGGCCCGAACACTGAAGCTTTCTTT.